This entry lists 10 T cell receptor beta chains sequenced from one sample in a study of technical replicates of blood from several donors. Assay used: immunoSEQ multiplex PCR; TCRdb lists only in-frame clones, some missing. The sample has about 12,000 clones, roughly 92% seen once. Source material: PBMCs. The receptors shown here come from a human donor in good health.

This clone was detected once. The V and J genes are TRBV19 and TRBJ2-5; 7 bases are shared with TRBD1. Losses at the gene ends were 5 bases for V and 4 bases for J; bases not matched to a gene: 4. The CDR3 is 13 amino acids. Germline CDR1 and CDR2: LNHDA and SQIVND (reference sequence). The CDR3 is CASSPRGRETQYF. Here the CDR3 DNA reads TGTGCCAGTAGTCCCAGGGGGAGAGAGACCCAGTACTTC.

The gene calls are TRBV19 and TRBJ2-5, with 7 bases aligning to TRBD2. CDR1 and CDR2 (germline): LNHDA, SQIVND (reference sequence). The CDR3 is 15 amino acids. J gave up 1 base and V 2 bases, and 4 bases lay outside the gene matches. This chain's CDR3 is CASSIQGGVQETQYF. The CDR3 coding sequence is TGTGCCAGTAGTATACAGGGAGGGGTCCAAGAGACCCAGTACTTC.

This chain joins TRBV7-9 and TRBJ1-2, with 8 bases matching TRBD1. CDR3 length: 13 residues. The germline V gene has CDR1 SEHNR and CDR2 FQNEAQ (reference sequence). V lost 5 bases and J lost 7; bases outside the gene matches: 6. As DNA, the CDR3 is TGTGCCAGCAGCGCACGGACAGGGCTTGGCTACACCTTC. Translating gives CASSARTGLGYTF.

The genes are TRBV11-2 and TRBJ2-1, with 10 bases lining up with TRBD2. J was trimmed by 6 bases and V by 6 bases; bases with no gene match: 11. CDR3 length: 16 amino acids. Germline CDR1 and CDR2: SGHAT and FQNNGV. CDR3 sequence: CASSTSGAWSTNEQFF. In DNA form, the CDR3 reads TGTGCCAGCAGTACTAGCGGGGCTTGGTCGACCAATGAGCAGTTCTTC.

Note on this clone: A read error may account for a junction end that differs from germline. V and J are TRBV13 and TRBJ2-5; TRBD2 aligns across 9 bases. Germline V gene data show CDR1 as PRHDT and CDR2 as FYEKMQ (reference sequence). This CDR3 is 16 amino acids long. Written as DNA, the CDR3 is TGTGCCAGCAGCCCGCCCTCGACTAGCGGCCAAGAAACCCAGTACTTC. Protein: CASSPPSTSGQETQYF.

The CDR3 spells CASSPTPVVTEAFF. The DNA for the CDR3 is TGTGCCAGCAGCCCAACCCCGGTAGTCACTGAAGCTTTCTTT. This chain uses TRBV4-2 with TRBJ1-1, with no clear D. The ends were cut back, 4 bases at V and 4 bases at J, with 13 bases in the middle. The CDR3 totals 14 residues. Germline V gene sequence: CDR1 LGHNA, CDR2 YNFKEQ.

V usage is TRBV7-2 and J usage is TRBJ2-2; the D gene is possibly TRBD2 (6 bases). The CDR3 extends over 16 amino acids. The V end was cut by 3 bases, the J end by 6 bases, with 17 bases between. Germline lookup yields CDR1 SGHTA and CDR2 FQGNSA. This chain's CDR3 is CASSLMTGVGAGELFF. The CDR3 nucleotides read TGTGCCAGCAGCTTGATGACGGGAGTAGGGGCCGGGGAGCTGTTTTTT.

This chain connects TRBV7-8 to TRBJ2-7, with 7 bases fitting TRBD1. The V gene end was trimmed by 4 bases and the J gene end by 1 base; junction bases not matched to a gene: 1. There are 13 residues in the CDR3. Per germline, CDR1 SGHVS and CDR2 FQNEAQ. The CDR3 protein is CASSSDRSYEQYF. The CDR3 DNA is TGTGCCAGCAGCTCGGACAGGTCCTACGAGCAGTACTTC.

This chain connects TRBV5-1 to TRBJ1-1, with no clear D. This CDR3 has 14 residues. Germline CDR1 is SGHRS and CDR2 is YFSETQ. The V end was cut by 4 bases, the J end by 4 bases, with 14 bases between. The CDR3 nucleotides are TGCGCCAGCAGCCCTCGGGGAACTGGCACTGAAGCTTTCTTT. Protein product: CASSPRGTGTEAFF.

The chain employs TRBV5-6 and TRBJ2-1; D gene uncertain. The CDR3 loop spans 15 amino acids. Germline values: CDR1 SGHDT, CDR2 YYEEEE. V dropped 0 bases and J dropped 5 bases, with 12 bases sitting between them. CDR3 DNA sequence: TGTGCCAGCAGCTTGGCGCCAGGTCCCCACAATGAGCAGTTCTTC. The encoded protein is CASSLAPGPHNEQFF.